What follows are 18 T cell receptor beta chains derived from one specimen sequenced in a study of cytotoxic CD8 clonotypes in ibrutinib-treated CLL. TCRdb's copy holds only in-frame clones and misses some; the assay was immunoSEQ multiplex PCR. The data hold 130,000 or so clones, with approximately 80% observed a single time. The specimen comprised PBMCs, sampled after 12 months of ibrutinib treatment. These receptors all come from a human donor with chronic lymphocytic leukemia.

The gene calls are TRBV19 and TRBJ2-7; TRBD1 agrees at 8 bases. The germline V gene encodes CDR1 LNHDA and CDR2 SQIVND (reference sequence). The trim removed 6 bases at V and 5 bases at J, leaving 6 bases unmatched. The CDR3 runs to 13 residues. In DNA form, the CDR3 reads TGTGCCAGTAGGGACAGGGCATCCCACGAGCAGTACTTC. Protein product: CASRDRASHEQYF.

The CDR3 sequence is CASRDRVPGELFF. In DNA, the CDR3 is TGTGCCAGCCGGGACAGGGTCCCCGGGGAGCTGTTTTTT. The chain employs TRBV10-3 and TRBJ2-2, with TRBD1 identical over 9 bases. CDR1 ENHRY and CDR2 SYGVKD come from the germline V gene. The CDR3 has 13 residues. J gave up 6 bases and V 10 bases, and 6 bases lay outside the gene matches.

V and J are TRBV6-5 and TRBJ2-5, with 8 bases matching TRBD2. Trimming cost V 5 bases and J 5 bases; bases outside gene matches: 4. Germline V gene data show CDR1 as MNHEY and CDR2 as SVGAGI. The CDR3 spans 13 residues. The CDR3 is CASSGGGPETQYF. The CDR3, as DNA: TGTGCCAGCAGTGGCGGGGGGCCGGAGACCCAGTACTTC.

This chain connects TRBV4-1 to TRBJ2-4, with a possible D match to TRBD2 (6 bases). Germline-derived CDR1 and CDR2 are MGHRA and YSYEKL. This CDR3 spans 15 amino acids. Trimming cost V 1 base and J 7 bases, with 14 bases left between them. CDR3 sequence reads: CASSQVEGGRNIQYF. The CDR3 nucleotides are TGCGCCAGCAGCCAAGTTGAGGGAGGTCGGAACATTCAGTACTTC.

The gene calls are TRBV18 and TRBJ1-2; possibly TRBD1 for D (5 bases). Germline V gives CDR1 KGHSH, CDR2 LQKENI. Trimming cost V 2 bases and J 2 bases, with 18 bases left between them. The CDR3 consists of 17 residues. The CDR3 loop is CASSPAQELSGNYGYTF. In DNA form, the CDR3 reads TGTGCCAGCTCACCAGCCCAGGAACTATCAGGGAACTATGGCTACACCTTC.

This chain connects TRBV7-6 to TRBJ2-1, with 9 bases matching TRBD2. CDR1 and CDR2 (germline): SGHVS, FNYEAQ. V lost 0 bases and J lost 7; bases outside the gene matches: 4. The CDR3 length is 15 residues. The CDR3 region has the DNA TGTGCCAGCAGCTTAGCGGGACTAGCATCGAATGAGCAGTTCTTC. Amino acid sequence: CASSLAGLASNEQFF.

This chain joins TRBV5-6 and TRBJ1-1, with D perhaps matching TRBD1 (5 bases). With 4 bases removed from V and 1 base from J, the gap between germline ends came to 8 bases. Germline lookup yields CDR1 SGHDT and CDR2 YYEEEE. This CDR3 comprises 13 residues. CDR3 DNA sequence: TGTGCCAGCAGCCTGACAGCGAACACTGAAGCTTTCTTT. This sequence encodes CASSLTANTEAFF.

The chain uses TRBV7-2 and TRBJ2-3, with D perhaps TRBD2 (6 bases). Germline V gene lookup returns CDR1 SGHTA and CDR2 FQGNSA. CDR3 length: 18 amino acids. Between the trimmed V and J ends, which lost 3 bases and 3 bases, there was a span of 22 bases. CDR3 residues: CASSFSWEAVKRTDTQYF. In DNA form, the CDR3 reads TGTGCCAGCAGCTTTTCATGGGAGGCGGTAAAGCGTACAGATACGCAGTATTTT.

In this sample, this clone turned up a few times. The V call is TRBV5-6, the J call TRBJ2-3; 8 bases map to TRBD2. V gave up 0 bases and J gave up 4 bases; unmatched junction bases: 4. Germline values: CDR1 SGHDT, CDR2 YYEEEE. The CDR3 consists of 15 residues. The CDR3 reads CASSLVGGASDTQYF. Written as DNA, the CDR3 is TGTGCCAGCAGCTTGGTCGGGGGGGCCTCAGATACGCAGTATTTT.

The CDR3 region is CASSSPGTSGRNEQFF. As DNA, the CDR3 is TGTGCCAGCAGTTCACCCGGGACTAGCGGGAGAAATGAGCAGTTCTTC. This chain uses TRBV27 with TRBJ2-1, with TRBD2 matching 14 bases. The germline gives CDR1 MNHEY, CDR2 SMNVEV (reference sequence). J lost 7 bases, V lost 4 bases, and 6 bases had no gene match. The CDR3 length is 16 residues.

This clone was detected a few times. The chain couples TRBV7-8 to TRBJ2-7; 9 bases fit TRBD2. The CDR3 totals 15 residues. Germline loops: CDR1 SGHVS, CDR2 FQNEAQ. Germline trimming cut 5 bases from V and 5 bases from J; bases unmatched to any gene: 10. CDR3 sequence: CASSPPGTSFDEQYF. The CDR3 DNA is TGTGCCAGCAGCCCGCCCGGGACTAGCTTCGACGAGCAGTACTTC.

This CDR3 is CASSGTGLNIYEQYF. The CDR3 DNA follows: TGTGCCAGCAGTGGCACGGGACTAAACATCTACGAGCAGTACTTC. This chain uses TRBV6-5 with TRBJ2-5, with TRBD2 matching over 7 bases. The J call is uncertain, as TRBJ2-7 better fits the DNA end. The germline V gene has CDR1 MNHEY and CDR2 SVGAGI. The CDR3 covers 15 residues.

This chain uses TRBV6-4 with TRBJ1-4; 9 nucleotides match TRBD1. This CDR3 contains 15 residues. The junction had 5 bases not matched to a gene; V was cut back by 2 bases and J by 7 bases. CDR1 is MRHNA and CDR2 is SNTAGT in the germline V gene. CDR3 in DNA: TGTGCCAGCAGTGACACGGGACAGGGTCCTGAAAAACTGTTTTTT. Protein: CASSDTGQGPEKLFF.

This clone was seen more than once but under ten times. The chain carries TRBV6-1 and TRBJ1-5; 8 bases align to TRBD1. Germline CDR1 and CDR2: MNHNS and SASEGT. Trimming at V came to 4 bases and at J to 0 bases, leaving 8 bases not matched to a gene. The CDR3 extends over 17 amino acids. The CDR3: CASSGDRPGYSNQPQHF. The CDR3 DNA reads TGTGCCAGCAGTGGGGACAGGCCAGGATATAGCAATCAGCCCCAGCATTTT.

The chain employs TRBV7-2 and TRBJ2-1; D is uncertain. CDR1 SGHTA and CDR2 FQGNSA come from the germline V gene. The CDR3 extends over 13 amino acids. Trimming shortened V by 4 bases and J by 5 bases, and 9 bases separated the two germline ends. CDR3 in amino acids: CASSYRTNNEQFF. The DNA for the CDR3 is TGTGCCAGCAGCTACCGGACCAACAATGAGCAGTTCTTC.

The chain employs TRBV6-1 and TRBJ1-1; D unclear. The CDR3 is 10 amino acids. V gave up 10 bases and J gave up 5 bases, with 8 bases separating them. Germline CDR1 is MNHNS and CDR2 is SASEGT. CDR3 sequence reads: CATFRTEAFF. The CDR3 bases are TGTGCCACCTTCCGGACTGAAGCTTTCTTT.

The rearrangement joins TRBV18 to TRBJ1-4; D is possibly TRBD1 (5 bases). Looked up from germline, CDR1 is KGHSH and CDR2 is LQKENI. The CDR3 contains 15 residues. Trimming cost V 3 bases and J 8 bases, with 16 bases left between them. CDR3 amino acids: CASSPAGRLSEKLFF. Written as DNA, the CDR3 is TGTGCCAGCTCACCGGCAGGGCGGTTATCGGAAAAACTGTTTTTT.

The chain uses TRBV27 and TRBJ1-2; 7 nucleotides align to TRBD1. This CDR3 is built from 15 residues. Trimming removed 5 bases from V and 7 bases from J; junction bases left unmatched: 13. Germline CDR1 MNHEY, CDR2 SMNVEV (reference sequence). The CDR3, as DNA: TGTGCCAGCAGTCCTCTCCTCAGGGGGAAGGGTGGCTACACCTTC. It yields the protein CASSPLLRGKGGYTF.